A single sample is the source of the 10 T cell receptor beta chains below, sequenced in a study of T-cell reconstitution after alpha-beta-depleted transplantation in children (dated by TCRdb to the mid-2010s). The library was produced with PCR. Instrument on record: Illumina HiSeq 2500. TCR library preparation used molecular barcoding, with unique molecular identifiers applied to normalize quantification of the TCRbeta repertoire. TCRdb reanalyzed the raw reads on its own, using fastp at Q25 for trimming and MiXCR for clone calling, and kept in-frame beta chains. When rows share a CDR3 protein, they turn into one entry using the most common DNA and genes. The sample has 450,000 to 600,000 distinct CDR3 sequences on record, around a third of them singletons. 2% to 2.5% of the sample belongs to the ten largest clones. The sequencing here drew on PBMCs from the stem cell graft donor, taken from the stem cell graft. These receptors originate from a human donor who donated a stem cell graft to a child with aplastic anemia.

In this sample, this clonotype turned up a few times. This chain connects TRBV6-1 to TRBJ2-5; D gene unclear. This CDR3 has 13 residues. The germline V and J ends were trimmed by 9 bases and 1 base, with 12 bases remaining between them. The germline CDR1 and CDR2 sequences are MNHNS and SASEGT. The CDR3 nucleotides are TGTGCCAGTCAAGGTTGGCGCCAAGAGACCCAGTACTTC. Translated: CASQGWRQETQYF.

The J gene is TRBJ1-2, the V gene TRBV5-1, with no clear D. Germline V CDR1 and CDR2: SGHRS, YFSETQ. V was trimmed by 4 bases and J by 8 bases, leaving 21 bases between them. This CDR3 contains 15 residues. CDR3 in DNA: TGCGCCAGCAGCCGTGAAGTGATCGAGATTAGCGGCTACACCTTC. This codes for CASSREVIEISGYTF.

This clonotype has more than one count but fewer than ten. The chain combines TRBV20-1 with TRBJ1-2; maybe TRBD1 (6 bases). V lost 3 bases and J lost 0, with 14 bases in between. Germline loops: CDR1 DFQATT, CDR2 SNEGSKA (reference sequence). This CDR3 has 15 amino acids. CDR3 protein: CSARISGQTNYGYTF. CDR3 nucleotide sequence: TGCAGTGCTAGGATTTCAGGACAGACTAACTATGGCTACACCTTC.

The chain couples TRBV5-1 to TRBJ1-2, with D perhaps TRBD1 (5 bases). Per germline, CDR1 SGHRS and CDR2 YFSETQ. Trimming took off 4 bases at V and 2 bases at J, with 21 bases between the two ends. CDR3 length equals 17 residues. Here the CDR3 reads CASSPSRGDPGNYGYTF. The CDR3, as DNA: TGCGCCAGCAGCCCCTCCCGGGGGGATCCGGGAAACTATGGCTACACCTTC.

As concerns this clonotype: Mismatch with germline at one junction end may stem from a read error. The chain couples TRBV6-1 to TRBJ2-5; D uncertain. Germline V gene sequence: CDR1 MNHNS, CDR2 SASEGT. The CDR3 length is 17 residues. The CDR3 DNA follows: TGTACCAGCAGTGAAGGATTCCTCGGTTGGGGTTTGGAGACCCAGTACTTC. Its translation: CTSSEGFLGWGLETQYF.

This chain uses TRBV7-2 with TRBJ1-2, with D perhaps TRBD1 (5 bases). Trimming pared 0 bases from V and 8 bases from J, leaving 19 bases between. The CDR3 loop spans 16 amino acids. CDR1 is SGHTA, CDR2 FQGNSA, per germline. CDR3 DNA sequence: TGTGCCAGCAGCTTAGCGCCGACCGTGGGAGGGGTCGGCTACACCTTC. It specifies CASSLAPTVGGVGYTF.

This rearrangement joins TRBV12-3 or TRBV12-4 to TRBJ2-5; maybe TRBD1 (5 bases). The CDR3 is made up of 16 amino acids. V was shortened by 1 base and J by 6 bases, with 18 bases between the two germline ends. The CDR3 nucleotides are TGTGCCAGCAGTTTAGTTGGTGGAGTCCAGGGAAAGACCCAGTACTTC. This encodes CASSLVGGVQGKTQYF.

This clonotype was recorded a few times. V is TRBV29-1 and J is TRBJ2-7; D tentatively reads TRBD1 or TRBD2 (5 bases each). Trimming took off 5 bases at V and 3 bases at J, with 20 bases between the two ends. The CDR3 contains 15 residues. Per germline, CDR1 SQVTM and CDR2 ANQGSEA. This CDR3 is CSVNRDHLGDYEQYF. The CDR3 nucleotides are TGCAGCGTTAACCGGGACCACCTGGGGGACTACGAGCAGTACTTC.

This clonotype was observed a handful of times. This chain uses TRBV5-4 with TRBJ2-1, with D maybe TRBD2 (5 bases). Germline CDR1 SGHNT, CDR2 YYREEE (reference sequence). V was cut by 2 bases and J by 11 bases, with 17 bases left in between. The CDR3 runs to 14 residues. CDR3 region: CASSFYSEPGKQFF. In DNA form, the CDR3 reads TGTGCCAGCAGCTTTTATTCGGAACCCGGGAAGCAGTTCTTC.

This clonotype occurred a few times. The chain combines TRBV5-4 with TRBJ2-1, with 14 bases that match TRBD2. V dropped 5 bases and J dropped 6; count of bases not matched to a gene: 4. Germline-derived CDR1 and CDR2 are SGHNT and YYREEE (reference sequence). The CDR3 consists of 15 residues. This CDR3 reads CASSHGLAGGNEQFF. CDR3 nucleotide sequence: TGTGCCAGCAGTCATGGACTAGCGGGAGGCAATGAGCAGTTCTTC. The full variable domain, in which reference TRBV5-4 and TRBJ2-1 provide the parts outside the CDR3, is ETGVTQSPTHLIKTRGQQVTLRCSSQSGHNTVSWYQQALGQGPQFIFQYYREEENGRGNFPPRFSGLQFPNYSSELNVNALELDDSALYLCASSHGLAGGNEQFFGPGTRLTVL.